The sequence of this T cell receptor (beta chain) was determined in a study of control samples from healthy donors and cancer patients. Sequenced by immunoSEQ multiplex PCR; TCRdb stores in-frame clones only, minus some. The sample carries about 20,000 clones, 88% recorded once. V was clipped by 4 bases and J by 15 bases, with 16 bases between them. The length of the CDR3 is 12 residues. Germline V gene sequence: CDR1 SNHLY, CDR2 FYNNEI. The chain links TRBV2 to TRBJ2-1; the D gene is possibly TRBD2 (5 bases). The sequence was obtained from a woman aged 55 to 70 with head and neck cancer. Sequenced: PBMCs. CDR3 sequence: CASSAEASRLFF. For the CDR3, the DNA is TGTGCCAGCAGTGCCGAGGCTAGCAGGCTGTTCTTC.